This T cell receptor (beta chain) was profiled in a study of blood T cells in healthy people across ages. Sample-barcoded 5' priming and a J-beta primer mix drove a second PCR of about 6 to 11 cycles. Each CDR3 protein is one row after TCRdb ran MiXCR on the 5' RACE reads. The data show 600,000 to 1,000,000 distinct CDR3 sequences, 55% to 70% seen once. Germline-derived CDR1 and CDR2 are MNHNS and SASEGT. The CDR3 is made up of 19 amino acids. The V segment lost 6 bases and the J segment 1 base; nucleotides outside the gene matches: 10. The V call is TRBV6-1, the J call TRBJ2-1; TRBD2 matches 15 bases. The material sequenced was blood. The TCR was taken from a young man in good health. The DNA of the CDR3 is TGTGCCAGCAGGGCCTTGGGACTAGCGGGAGGAATGTCCTACAATGAGCAGTTCTTC. This translates into CASRALGLAGGMSYNEQFF.